This TCR beta chain was profiled in a study of blood T cell repertoires in COVID-19. The protocol was immunoSEQ multiplex PCR, while the TCRdb copy is restricted to in-frame clones and leaves out a portion. The sample shows 200,000 to 250,000 clones, more than 70% of them seen only once. The specimen sequenced was peripheral blood. The TCR comes from a woman older than 75 with acute or convalescent COVID-19.

CDR3 nucleotides: TGTGCCAGCAGCTTACGTAGCAATCAGCCCCAGCATTTT. As protein: CASSLRSNQPQHF. The gene calls are TRBV7-2 and TRBJ1-5; the D is unclear. Germline loops: CDR1 SGHTA, CDR2 FQGNSA. The CDR3 consists of 13 residues. Trimming removed 2 bases at V and 0 bases at J, with 2 bases between.